This passage covers 5 T cell receptor beta chains from one sample sequenced in a study of T cells in Graves' hyperthyroidism and ophthalmopathy. Amplified TCR beta CDR3 regions came from RNA transcripts. First-round RT-PCR with HTBI primers amplified the TCR CDR3 region. TCRdb passed the multiplex PCR reads through MiXCR, listing each CDR3 protein once. The sample records a few hundred thousand distinct CDR3 sequences, 15% to 20% being singletons. Material for sequencing was blood. These receptors all stem from a man aged 18-30 years with Graves' ophthalmopathy.

This clonotype has more than one count but fewer than ten. CDR3 loop: CASSETGTGRSPLHF. CDR3 bases: TGCGCCAGCAGTGAAACGGGGACCGGGAGGTCACCCCTCCACTTT. J is TRBJ1-6 and V is TRBV10-2, with D possibly TRBD1 on 5 matching bases. Germline V CDR1 and CDR2: WSHSY, SAAADI. With 3 bases removed from V and 10 bases from J, the gap between germline ends came to 16 bases. The CDR3 spans 15 residues.

This clonotype has a count of ten or more. This chain connects TRBV12-3 or TRBV12-4 to TRBJ2-7; D is unclear. Trimming removed 3 bases at V and 6 bases at J, with 6 bases between. The CDR3 has 11 residues. Here the CDR3 DNA reads TGTGCCAGCAGTTTTAGCCGCGAGCAGTACTTC. It yields the protein CASSFSREQYF.

The sample holds many counts of this clonotype. The rearrangement uses TRBV11-2 and TRBJ2-7; D is possibly TRBD1 or TRBD2 (5 bases each). V lost 4 bases to trimming and J lost 6 bases, with 19 bases between them. This CDR3 comprises 15 residues. CDR1 and CDR2 from the germline V gene are SGHAT and FQNNGV. The CDR3 sequence is CASSSPGTAASEQYF. CDR3 in DNA: TGTGCCAGCAGCTCCCCTGGGACCGCCGCCTCCGAGCAGTACTTC.

This clonotype was counted at least ten times. V is TRBV5-5 and J is TRBJ2-7; D uncertain. The CDR3 consists of 14 residues. The V gene lost 0 bases and the J gene lost 4 bases, with 11 bases spanning the gap. From germline, CDR1 is SGHKS and CDR2 YYEKEE (reference sequence). The CDR3 nucleotides are TGTGCCAGCAGCTTGGCCGAAGGGATTTACGAGCAGTACTTC. It translates to CASSLAEGIYEQYF. Using reference TRBV5-5 and TRBJ2-7 for the parts outside the CDR3, the full variable domain is DAGVTQSPTHLIKTRGQQVTLRCSPISGHKSVSWYQQVLGQGPQFIFQYYEKEERGRGNFPDRFSARQFPNYSSELNVNALLLGDSALYLCASSLAEGIYEQYFGPGTRLTVT.

This clonotype was counted many times. The genes are TRBV18 and TRBJ1-1; weak D call: TRBD1 (5 bases). The V end lost 3 bases, the J end lost 4 bases, and 18 bases lay between the germline ends. The CDR3 has 16 residues. In germline, CDR1 is KGHSH, CDR2 LQKENI. The CDR3 bases are TGTGCCAGCTCACCTCCCCTGGGGCAGGGTAGCACTGAAGCTTTCTTT. It yields the protein CASSPPLGQGSTEAFF.